This T cell receptor (beta chain) emerged from a study of CD8+CD57+ T cells in acquired aplastic anemia. Background on the study: The DNA of sorted CD4+ and CD8+ cells averaged roughly 3 ug.

Patients selected for sequencing had displayed CD8+CD57+ cell expansion by flow cytometry. The patients all had a severe acquired aplastic anemia diagnosis. Therapy had not been given to patients before blood sampling. A note on this clonotype: What it binds is not known. This may be a read error, as it is one base from a much larger clone. This CDR3 fails to terminate in the conserved phenylalanine or tryptophan, so it likely reflects a read error.

The use of genomic DNA as template underpinned the TCR beta VDJ and CDR3 profiling. TCRdb re-called the reads through MiXCR, storing one row per CDR3 protein. The top ten hold roughly 1.2% of the sample, which has 150,000 to 200,000 distinct CDR3 sequences, about 45% seen once. The germline V and J ends were trimmed by 5 bases and 4 bases, with 14 bases remaining between them. This CDR3 contains 14 residues. Germline values: CDR1 LGHNA, CDR2 YSLEER. Regarding the study as a whole: Overlap between patients and controls comprised 25 to 30 CD8+ CDR3 sequences.

The specimen sequenced was sorted CD4+, CD8+, or CD8+CD57+ T cells (not recorded which) from PBMCs. The sequence came from a human donor with aplastic anemia. This rearrangement joins TRBV4-3 to TRBJ1-1, with D tentatively TRBD1 (5 bases). The DNA of the CDR3 is TGCGCCAGCAGCGGAGGTCTCAGGGCCACTGAAGCTTTCCTT. Translated: CASSGGLRATEAFL.